One and the same sample provided the 4 T cell receptor beta chains below, sequenced in a study of immune evolution from preneoplasia to lung adenocarcinoma. Clones were read by immunoSEQ multiplex PCR, and TCRdb kept only the in-frame ones, dropping some. The data hold more than 13,000 clones, with about 80% observed a single time. The sample taken for sequencing was FFPE minimally invasive lung adenocarcinoma tissue. The source of these receptors is a person aged 70 to 85 with lung adenocarcinoma.

The gene calls are TRBV7-2 and TRBJ2-7; tentatively, D is TRBD1 or TRBD2 (5 bases each). V lost 7 bases, J lost 2 bases, and 18 bases lay in between. This CDR3 has 15 residues. Germline V gene sequence: CDR1 SGHTA, CDR2 FQGNSA. The CDR3 DNA reads TGTGCCAGCACCCCCCTGGGGACCGTACCCTACGAGCAGTACTTC. Protein sequence: CASTPLGTVPYEQYF.

The chain carries TRBV5-5 and TRBJ2-5; weak D call: TRBD2 (6 bases). From germline, CDR1 is SGHKS and CDR2 YYEKEE (reference sequence). Trimming pared 4 bases from V and 5 bases from J, leaving 18 bases between. CDR3 length: 15 amino acids. Here the CDR3 reads CASSRGTPRGETQYF. DNA for the CDR3: TGTGCCAGCAGCCGAGGGACTCCCCGAGGGGAGACCCAGTACTTC.

The chain links TRBV2 to TRBJ2-7; D unclear. The V gene lost 9 bases and the J gene lost 0 bases, with 9 bases spanning the gap. The CDR3 is made up of 12 amino acids. Germline CDR1 SNHLY, CDR2 FYNNEI. The CDR3 DNA is TGTGCCAGTACTCTCAACTCCTACGAGCAGTACTTC. Residues: CASTLNSYEQYF.

The chain combines TRBV5-1 with TRBJ2-3; D possibly matches TRBD1 or TRBD2 (5 bases each). This CDR3 comprises 15 residues. Looked up from germline, CDR1 is SGHRS and CDR2 is YFSETQ. V was trimmed by 0 bases and J by 2 bases, leaving 10 bases between them. Here the CDR3 reads CASSLGGVDTDTQYF. The CDR3 region has the DNA TGCGCCAGCAGCTTGGGAGGGGTAGACACAGATACGCAGTATTTT.